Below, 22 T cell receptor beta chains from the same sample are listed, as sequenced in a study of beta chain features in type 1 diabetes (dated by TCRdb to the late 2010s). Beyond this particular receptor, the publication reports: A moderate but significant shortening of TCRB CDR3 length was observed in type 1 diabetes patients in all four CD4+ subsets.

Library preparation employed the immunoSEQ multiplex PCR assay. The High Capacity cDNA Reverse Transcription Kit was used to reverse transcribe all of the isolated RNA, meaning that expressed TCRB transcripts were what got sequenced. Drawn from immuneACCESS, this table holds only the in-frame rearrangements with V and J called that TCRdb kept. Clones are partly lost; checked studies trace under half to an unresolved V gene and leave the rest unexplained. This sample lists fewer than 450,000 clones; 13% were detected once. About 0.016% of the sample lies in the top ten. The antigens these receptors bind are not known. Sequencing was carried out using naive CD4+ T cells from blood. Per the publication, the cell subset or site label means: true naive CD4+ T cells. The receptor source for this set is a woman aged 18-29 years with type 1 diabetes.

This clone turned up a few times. CDR3 nucleotide sequence: TGTGCCAGTAGAAGGGGACTAGCGGCGTCCTACGAGCAGTACTTC. Protein product: CASRRGLAASYEQYF. The chain employs TRBV19 and TRBJ2-7, with TRBD2 matching 11 bases. Germline V gene data show CDR1 as LNHDA and CDR2 as SQIVND (reference sequence). The CDR3 contains 15 residues. With 6 bases clipped from V and 1 base from J, the junction kept 5 bases outside the gene matches.

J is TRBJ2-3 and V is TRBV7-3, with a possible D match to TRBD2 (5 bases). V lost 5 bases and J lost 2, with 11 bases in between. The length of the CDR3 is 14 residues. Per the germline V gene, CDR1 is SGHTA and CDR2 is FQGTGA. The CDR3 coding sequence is TGTGCCAGCAGCCCCGGGATCAACACAGATACGCAGTATTTT. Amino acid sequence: CASSPGINTDTQYF.

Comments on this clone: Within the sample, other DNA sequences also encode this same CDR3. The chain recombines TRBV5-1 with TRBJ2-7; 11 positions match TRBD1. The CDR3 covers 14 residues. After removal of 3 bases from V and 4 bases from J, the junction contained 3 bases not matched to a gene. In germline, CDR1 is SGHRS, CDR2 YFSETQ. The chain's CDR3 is CASSSGTGGYEQYF. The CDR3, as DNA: TGCGCCAGCAGCTCCGGGACAGGGGGGTACGAGCAGTACTTC.

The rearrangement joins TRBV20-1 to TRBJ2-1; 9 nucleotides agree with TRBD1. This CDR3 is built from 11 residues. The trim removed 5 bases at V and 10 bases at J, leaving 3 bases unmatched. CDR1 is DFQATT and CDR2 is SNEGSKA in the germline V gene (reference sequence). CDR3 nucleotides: TGCAGTGCTGGACAGGGGTGGGAGCAGTTCTTC. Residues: CSAGQGWEQFF.

CDR3 protein: CASSLRQAVAKNIQYF. The CDR3 DNA sequence: TGTGCCAGCAGCTTAAGACAGGCGGTAGCCAAAAACATTCAGTACTTC. This sequence joins TRBV5-6 and TRBJ2-4; tentatively, D is TRBD1 (6 bases). The ends were cut back, 2 bases at V and 0 bases at J, with 12 bases in the middle. Germline values: CDR1 SGHDT, CDR2 YYEEEE. The CDR3 spans 16 residues.

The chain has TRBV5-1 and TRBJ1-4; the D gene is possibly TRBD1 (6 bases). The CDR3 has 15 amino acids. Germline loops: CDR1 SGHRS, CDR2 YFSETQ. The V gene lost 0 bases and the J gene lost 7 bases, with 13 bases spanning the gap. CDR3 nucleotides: TGCGCCAGCAGCTTGGTTGCAGGGGCGAGTGAAAAACTGTTTTTT. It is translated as CASSLVAGASEKLFF. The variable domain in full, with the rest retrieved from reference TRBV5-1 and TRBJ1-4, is KAGVTQTPRYLIKTRGQQVTLSCSPISGHRSVSWYQQTPGQGLQFLFEYFSETQRNKGNFPGRFSGRQFSNSRSEMNVSTLELGDSALYLCASSLVAGASEKLFFGSGTQLSVL.

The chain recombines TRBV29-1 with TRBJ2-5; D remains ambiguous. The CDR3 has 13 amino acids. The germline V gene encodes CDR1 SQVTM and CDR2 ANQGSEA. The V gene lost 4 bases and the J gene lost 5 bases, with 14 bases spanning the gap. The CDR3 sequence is CSVGAHGQETQYF. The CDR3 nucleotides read TGCAGCGTTGGGGCACACGGTCAGGAGACCCAGTACTTC.

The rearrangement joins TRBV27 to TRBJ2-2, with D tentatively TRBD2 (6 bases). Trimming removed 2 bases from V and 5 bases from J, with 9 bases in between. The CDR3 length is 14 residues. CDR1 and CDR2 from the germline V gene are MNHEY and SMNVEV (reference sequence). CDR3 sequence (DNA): TGTGCCAGCAGTTTAGGGAGGAGGACCGGGGAGCTGTTTTTT. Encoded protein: CASSLGRRTGELFF.

The CDR3 reads CASRDWGEKLFF. The CDR3, as DNA: TGTGCCAGCCGAGATTGGGGCGAAAAACTGTTTTTT. This rearrangement joins TRBV14 to TRBJ1-4; D may be TRBD1 (5 bases). V gave up 8 bases and J gave up 8 bases, with 12 bases separating them. CDR1 SGHDN and CDR2 FVKESK come from the germline V gene. CDR3 size: 12 residues.

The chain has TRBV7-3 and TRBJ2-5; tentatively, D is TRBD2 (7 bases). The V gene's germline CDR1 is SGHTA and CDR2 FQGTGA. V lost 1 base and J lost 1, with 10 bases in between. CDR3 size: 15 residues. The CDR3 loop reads CASSLRGGPQETQYF. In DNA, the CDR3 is TGTGCCAGCAGCTTAAGGGGGGGGCCCCAAGAGACCCAGTACTTC.

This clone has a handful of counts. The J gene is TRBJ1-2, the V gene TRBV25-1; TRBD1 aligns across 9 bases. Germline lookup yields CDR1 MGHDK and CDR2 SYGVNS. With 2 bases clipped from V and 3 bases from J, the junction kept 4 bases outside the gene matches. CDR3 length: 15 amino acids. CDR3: CASSEGGQGDYGYTF. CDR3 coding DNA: TGTGCCAGCAGTGAAGGGGGACAGGGAGACTATGGCTACACCTTC.

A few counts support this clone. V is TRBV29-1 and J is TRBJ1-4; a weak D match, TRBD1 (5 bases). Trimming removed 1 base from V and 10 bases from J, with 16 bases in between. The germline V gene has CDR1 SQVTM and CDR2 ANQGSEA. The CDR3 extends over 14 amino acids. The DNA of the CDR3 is TGCAGCGTTGAAGGGGGGGGGTTCGGCGGAAAACTGTTTTTT. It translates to CSVEGGGFGGKLFF.

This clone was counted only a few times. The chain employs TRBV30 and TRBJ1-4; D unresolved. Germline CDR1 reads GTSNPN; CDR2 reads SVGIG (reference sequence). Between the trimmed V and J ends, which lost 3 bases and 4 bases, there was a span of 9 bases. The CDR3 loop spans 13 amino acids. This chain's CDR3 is CAWRAGVNEKLFF. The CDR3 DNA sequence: TGTGCCTGGAGGGCAGGCGTTAATGAAAAACTGTTTTTT.

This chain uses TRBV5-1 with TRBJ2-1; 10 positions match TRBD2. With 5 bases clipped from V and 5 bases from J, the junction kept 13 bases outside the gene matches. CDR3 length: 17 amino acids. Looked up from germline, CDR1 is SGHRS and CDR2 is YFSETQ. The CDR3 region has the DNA TGCGCCAGCAGAACCTTACCGGGACTAGCGTCTAACAATGAGCAGTTCTTC. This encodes CASRTLPGLASNNEQFF.

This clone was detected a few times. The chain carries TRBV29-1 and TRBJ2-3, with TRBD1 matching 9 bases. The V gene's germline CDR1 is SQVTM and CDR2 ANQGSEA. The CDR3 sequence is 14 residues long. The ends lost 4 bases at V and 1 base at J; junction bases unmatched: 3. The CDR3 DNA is TGCAGCGTTGGACAGGGGGGTGGCACAGATACGCAGTATTTT. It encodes CSVGQGGGTDTQYF.

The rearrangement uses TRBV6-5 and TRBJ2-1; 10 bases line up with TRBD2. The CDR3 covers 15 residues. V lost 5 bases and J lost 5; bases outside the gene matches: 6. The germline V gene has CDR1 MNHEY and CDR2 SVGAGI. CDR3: CASSPSGRADNEQFF. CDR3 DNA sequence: TGTGCCAGCAGTCCAAGCGGGAGGGCCGACAATGAGCAGTTCTTC.

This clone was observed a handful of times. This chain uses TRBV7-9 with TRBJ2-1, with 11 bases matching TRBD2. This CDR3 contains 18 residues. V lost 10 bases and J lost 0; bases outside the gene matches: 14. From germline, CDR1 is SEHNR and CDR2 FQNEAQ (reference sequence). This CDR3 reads CATPPGTSGWRSYNEQFF. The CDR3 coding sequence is TGTGCCACCCCTCCCGGGACTAGCGGCTGGCGCTCCTACAATGAGCAGTTCTTC.

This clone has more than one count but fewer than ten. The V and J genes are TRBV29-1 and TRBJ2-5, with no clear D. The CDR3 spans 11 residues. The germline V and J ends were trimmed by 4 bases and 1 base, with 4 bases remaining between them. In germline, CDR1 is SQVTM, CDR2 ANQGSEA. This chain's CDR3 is CSVASQETQYF. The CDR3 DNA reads TGCAGCGTTGCATCCCAAGAGACCCAGTACTTC.

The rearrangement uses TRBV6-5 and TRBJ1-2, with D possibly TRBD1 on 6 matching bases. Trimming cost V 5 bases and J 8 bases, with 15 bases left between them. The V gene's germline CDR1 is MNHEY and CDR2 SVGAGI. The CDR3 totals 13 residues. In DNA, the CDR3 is TGTGCCAGCAGTGACACAGGGTTTCGAGGCTACACCTTC. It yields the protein CASSDTGFRGYTF.

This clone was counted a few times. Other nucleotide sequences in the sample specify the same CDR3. CDR3 region: CASSLAGGETQYF. As DNA, the CDR3 is TGTGCCAGCAGCTTAGCGGGGGGAGAGACCCAGTACTTC. The gene calls are TRBV7-2 and TRBJ2-5; D perhaps matches TRBD2 (6 bases). Germline CDR1 reads SGHTA; CDR2 reads FQGNSA. The germline V and J ends were trimmed by 0 bases and 4 bases, with 6 bases remaining between them. This CDR3 has 13 amino acids. Variable domain in full (rest from reference TRBV7-2 and TRBJ2-5): GAGVSQSPSNKVTEKGKDVELRCDPISGHTALYWYRQSLGQGLEFLIYFQGNSAPDKSGLPSDRFSAERTGGSVSTLTIQRTQQEDSAVYLCASSLAGGETQYFGPGTRLLVL.

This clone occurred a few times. Here the CDR3 reads CASRPTSGRTSSYNEQFF. CDR3 in DNA: TGCGCCAGCCGACCGACTAGCGGGAGGACCAGCTCCTACAATGAGCAGTTCTTC. The gene calls are TRBV5-1 and TRBJ2-1, with TRBD2 matching 13 bases. The germline V gene has CDR1 SGHRS and CDR2 YFSETQ. Trimming at V came to 7 bases and at J to 0 bases, leaving 10 bases not matched to a gene. The CDR3 contains 18 residues.

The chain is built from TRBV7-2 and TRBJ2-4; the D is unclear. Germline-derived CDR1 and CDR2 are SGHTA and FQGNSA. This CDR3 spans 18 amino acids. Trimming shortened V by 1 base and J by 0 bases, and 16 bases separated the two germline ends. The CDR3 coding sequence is TGTGCCAGCAGCTTAGTGGCGGTGACGGCCTTAGCCAAAAACATTCAGTACTTC. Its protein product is CASSLVAVTALAKNIQYF.